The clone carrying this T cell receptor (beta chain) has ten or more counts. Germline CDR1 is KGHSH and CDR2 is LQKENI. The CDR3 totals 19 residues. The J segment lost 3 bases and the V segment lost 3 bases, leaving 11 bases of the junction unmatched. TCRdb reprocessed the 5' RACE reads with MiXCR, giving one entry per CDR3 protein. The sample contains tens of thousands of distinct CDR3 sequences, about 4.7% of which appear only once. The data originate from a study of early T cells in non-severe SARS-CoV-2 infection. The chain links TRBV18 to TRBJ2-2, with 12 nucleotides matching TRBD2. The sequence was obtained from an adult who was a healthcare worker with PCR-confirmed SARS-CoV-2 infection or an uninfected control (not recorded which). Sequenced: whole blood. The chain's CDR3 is CASSPLGLAGLSDTGELFF. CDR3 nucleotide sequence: TGTGCCAGCTCACCGCTAGGACTAGCGGGGCTTTCGGACACCGGGGAGCTGTTTTTT.